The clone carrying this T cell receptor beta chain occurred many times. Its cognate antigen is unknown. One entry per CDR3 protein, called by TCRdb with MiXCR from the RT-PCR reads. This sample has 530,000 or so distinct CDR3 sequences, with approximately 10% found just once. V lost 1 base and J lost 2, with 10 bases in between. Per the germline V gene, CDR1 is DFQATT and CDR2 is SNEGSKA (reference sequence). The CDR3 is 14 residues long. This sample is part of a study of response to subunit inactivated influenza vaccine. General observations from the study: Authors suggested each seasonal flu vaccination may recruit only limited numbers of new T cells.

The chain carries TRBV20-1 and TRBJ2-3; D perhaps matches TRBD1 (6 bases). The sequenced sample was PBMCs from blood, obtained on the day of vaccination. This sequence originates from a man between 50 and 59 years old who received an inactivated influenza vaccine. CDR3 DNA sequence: TGCAGTGCTAGAGGTAACAGGGACACAGATACGCAGTATTTT. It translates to CSARGNRDTDTQYF.